The 8 T cell receptor beta chains in this list originate from one sample, sequenced in a study of blood T cell repertoires in COVID-19 (dated by TCRdb to 2020 to 2022). Preparation of the library involved the immunoSEQ multiplex PCR assay. TCRdb holds this immuneACCESS table with in-frame rearrangements only. Some clones are missing; in checked studies, unresolved V genes explain under half, and the rest has no known cause. The sample table lists 300,000 to 500,000 clones, 88% of them with a count of one. Of the sample, more than 0.9% falls within the top ten clones. Input material: PBMCs or T cells enriched from blood (not recorded which). The receptors were gathered from a woman in her 30s with acute COVID-19.

As regards this clone: The identical CDR3 is also encoded by other nucleotide sequences in the sample. This chain links TRBV20-1 with TRBJ2-7; 8 bases are shared with TRBD1. The CDR3 runs to 11 residues. The trim removed 5 bases at V and 3 bases at J, leaving 0 bases unmatched. Germline CDR1 reads DFQATT; CDR2 reads SNEGSKA (reference sequence). Written as DNA, the CDR3 is TGCAGTGCTGGACAGGGCTACGAGCAGTACTTC. Residues: CSAGQGYEQYF.

This chain links TRBV7-9 with TRBJ1-2, with D possibly being TRBD1 (6 bases). CDR1 and CDR2 from the germline V gene are SEHNR and FQNEAQ (reference sequence). There are 15 residues in the CDR3. V dropped 3 bases and J dropped 1 base, with 12 bases sitting between them. The CDR3: CASSFGQRNNYGYTF. The CDR3 DNA follows: TGTGCCAGCAGCTTTGGACAGCGGAATAACTATGGCTACACCTTC. Full variable domain (remainder filled in from reference TRBV7-9 and TRBJ1-2): DTGVSQNPRHKITKRGQNVTFRCDPISEHNRLYWYRQTLGQGPEFLTYFQNEAQLEKSRLLSDRFSAERPKGSFSTLEIQRTEQGDSAMYLCASSFGQRNNYGYTFGSGTRLTVV.

The J gene is TRBJ2-4, the V gene TRBV10-3; D may be TRBD1 (5 bases). The germline V gene has CDR1 ENHRY and CDR2 SYGVKD. The CDR3 is 14 residues long. V lost 5 bases, J lost 6 bases, and 14 bases lay in between. The CDR3 DNA reads TGTGCCATCAGTCAAGGGGATCATGGAAACATTCAGTACTTC. Translated, it gives CAISQGDHGNIQYF.

This chain uses TRBV7-2 with TRBJ2-6, with TRBD1 matching 8 bases. V gave up 6 bases and J gave up 0 bases; unmatched junction bases: 7. CDR3 size: 17 residues. CDR1 is SGHTA and CDR2 is FQGNSA in the germline V gene. Here the CDR3 DNA reads TGTGCCAGCAGTCCACAGGGGGATTACTCTGGGGCCAACGTCCTGACTTTC. Its protein is CASSPQGDYSGANVLTF.

In DNA, the CDR3 is TGTGCCAGCAGCCCGTCCATCGGCGGGGGGGCAGGGGATACGCAGTATTTT. Translating gives CASSPSIGGGAGDTQYF. The V and J genes are TRBV7-2 and TRBJ2-3, with 9 bases matching TRBD2. Germline CDR1 is SGHTA and CDR2 is FQGNSA. V was pared by 5 bases and J by 6 bases, with 15 bases of the junction left unmatched. This CDR3 spans 17 amino acids.

This chain uses TRBV6-1 with TRBJ1-1; D is possibly TRBD1 (6 bases). CDR3 length: 14 residues. Per the germline V gene, CDR1 is MNHNS and CDR2 is SASEGT. V was cut by 2 bases and J by 4 bases, with 11 bases left in between. As DNA, the CDR3 is TGTGCCAGCAGTGAACACAGGGTTGGCACTGAAGCTTTCTTT. Translation: CASSEHRVGTEAFF.

J is TRBJ2-2 and V is TRBV24-1; TRBD2 might be the D (6 bases). Trimming pared 5 bases from V and 1 base from J, leaving 10 bases between. Germline CDR1 is KGHDR and CDR2 is SFDVKD. The CDR3 runs 15 residues. The CDR3 here is CATSARGLNTGELFF. The CDR3 nucleotides read TGTGCCACCAGTGCCCGGGGGTTGAACACCGGGGAGCTGTTTTTT.

The chain is built from TRBV4-1 and TRBJ2-1, with 7 nucleotides matching TRBD2. CDR3 length: 16 amino acids. Germline V lookup: CDR1 MGHRA, CDR2 YSYEKL. The ends lost 4 bases at V and 3 bases at J; junction bases unmatched: 9. CDR3 nucleotide sequence: TGCGCCAGCAGCCCGTTGGGGGGGGAAAGCTACAATGAGCAGTTCTTC. This encodes CASSPLGGESYNEQFF.